This TCR beta chain is drawn from a study of T cell responses to AZD1222 COVID-19 vaccine. CDR1 LGHDT and CDR2 YNNKEL come from the germline V gene (reference sequence). The CDR3 spans 16 residues. The V gene lost 4 bases and the J gene lost 2 bases, with 17 bases spanning the gap. Method: immunoSEQ multiplex PCR; TCRdb's copy keeps in-frame clones and lacks some. The table has around 100,000 clones, about nine tenths seen once. Specimen: peripheral blood, collected on day 0 of AZD1222 vaccination. The V and J genes are TRBV3-1 (or the pseudogene TRBV3-2) and TRBJ2-5; D is possibly TRBD2 (6 bases). This sequence originates from an adult in good health. CDR3 sequence reads: CASSPRLGSGQETQYF. CDR3 sequence (DNA): TGTGCCAGCAGCCCCCGACTAGGCTCGGGGCAAGAGACCCAGTACTTC.